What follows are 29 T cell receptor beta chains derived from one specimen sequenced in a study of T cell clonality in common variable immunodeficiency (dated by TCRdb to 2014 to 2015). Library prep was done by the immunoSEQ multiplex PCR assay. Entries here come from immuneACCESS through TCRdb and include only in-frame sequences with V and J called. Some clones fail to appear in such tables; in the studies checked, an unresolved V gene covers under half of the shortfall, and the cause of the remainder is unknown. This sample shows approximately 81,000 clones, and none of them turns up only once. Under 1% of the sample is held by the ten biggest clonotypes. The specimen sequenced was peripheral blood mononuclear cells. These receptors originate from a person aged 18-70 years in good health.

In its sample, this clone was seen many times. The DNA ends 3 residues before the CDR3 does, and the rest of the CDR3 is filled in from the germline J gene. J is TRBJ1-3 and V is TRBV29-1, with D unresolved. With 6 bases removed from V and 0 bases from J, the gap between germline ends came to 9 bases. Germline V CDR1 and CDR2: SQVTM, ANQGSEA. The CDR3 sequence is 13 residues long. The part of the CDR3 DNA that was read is TGCAGCGTGCGCTCGGGCTCTGGAAACACC. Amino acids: CSVRSGSGNT. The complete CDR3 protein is CSVRSGSGNTIYF. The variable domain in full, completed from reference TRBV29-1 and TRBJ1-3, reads SAVISQKPSRDICQRGTSLTIQCQVDSQVTMMFWYRQQPGQSLTLIATANQGSEATYESGFVIDKFPISRPNLTFSTLTVSNMSPEDSSIYLCSVRSGSGNTIYFGEGSWLTVV.

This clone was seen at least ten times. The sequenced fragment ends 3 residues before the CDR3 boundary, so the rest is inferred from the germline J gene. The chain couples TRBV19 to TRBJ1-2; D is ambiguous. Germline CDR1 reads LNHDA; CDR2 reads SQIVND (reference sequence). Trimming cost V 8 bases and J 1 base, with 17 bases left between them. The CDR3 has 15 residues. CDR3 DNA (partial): TGTGCCAGTTTGTCCAGATCCCAATTTAACTATGGC. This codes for CASLSRSQFNYG. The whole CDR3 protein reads CASLSRSQFNYGYTF.

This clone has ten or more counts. CDR3 loop: CASSPLGQGFDAFF. The DNA read from the CDR3 is TGTGCCAGCAGCCCTTTAGGACAGGGTTTCGAC. The chain has TRBV6-2 or TRBV6-3 and TRBJ1-1; TRBD1 agrees at 8 bases. The read terminates 3 residues ahead of where the CDR3 ends, so the germline J gene completes it. This CDR3 is 14 amino acids long. Germline V gives CDR1 MNHEY, CDR2 SVGEGT.

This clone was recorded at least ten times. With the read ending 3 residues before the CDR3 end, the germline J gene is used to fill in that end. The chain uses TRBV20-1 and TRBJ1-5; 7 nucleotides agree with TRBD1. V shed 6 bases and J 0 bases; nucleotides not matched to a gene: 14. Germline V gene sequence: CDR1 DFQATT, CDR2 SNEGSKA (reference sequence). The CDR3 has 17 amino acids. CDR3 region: CSAITGTVLDSNQPQHF. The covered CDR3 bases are TGCAGTGCGATTACCGGGACAGTCTTGGATAGCAATCAGCCC.

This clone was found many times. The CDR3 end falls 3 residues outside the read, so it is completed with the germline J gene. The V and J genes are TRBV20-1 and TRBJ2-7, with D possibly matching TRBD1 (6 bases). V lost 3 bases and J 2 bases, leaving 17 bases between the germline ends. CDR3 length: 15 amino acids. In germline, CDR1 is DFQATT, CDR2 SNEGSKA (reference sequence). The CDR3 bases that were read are TGCAGTGCTAGGAAGAAACAGGGATTCCCCTACGAG. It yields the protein CSARKKQGFPYE. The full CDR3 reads CSARKKQGFPYEQYF.

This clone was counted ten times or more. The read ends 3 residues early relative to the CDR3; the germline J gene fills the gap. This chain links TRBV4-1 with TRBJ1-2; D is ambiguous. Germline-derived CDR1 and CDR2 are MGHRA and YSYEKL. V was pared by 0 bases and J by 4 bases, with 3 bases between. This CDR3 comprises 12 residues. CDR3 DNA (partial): TGCGCCAGCAGCCAAGACGGCTATGGC. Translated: CASSQDGYG. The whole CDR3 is CASSQDGYGYTF.

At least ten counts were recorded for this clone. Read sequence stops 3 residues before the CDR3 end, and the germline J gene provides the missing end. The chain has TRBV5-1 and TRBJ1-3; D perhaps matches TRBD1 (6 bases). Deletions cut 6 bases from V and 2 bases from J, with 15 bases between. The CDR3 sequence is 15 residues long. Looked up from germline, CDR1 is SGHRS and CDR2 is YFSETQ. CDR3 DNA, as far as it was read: TGCGCCAGCAAACCAGGGGACAAAACTGGAAACACC. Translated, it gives CASKPGDKTGNT. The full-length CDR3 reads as CASKPGDKTGNTIYF.

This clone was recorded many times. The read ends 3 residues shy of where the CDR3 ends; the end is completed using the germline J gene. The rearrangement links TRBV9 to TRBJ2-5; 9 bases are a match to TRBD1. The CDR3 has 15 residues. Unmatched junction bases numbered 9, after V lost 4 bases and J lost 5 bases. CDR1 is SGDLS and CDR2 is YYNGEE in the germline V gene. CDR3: CASSPIQGAGETQYF. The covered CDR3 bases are TGTGCCAGCAGCCCTATACAGGGGGCGGGGGAGACC. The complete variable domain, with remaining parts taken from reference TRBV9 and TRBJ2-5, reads DSGVTQTPKHLITATGQRVTLRCSPRSGDLSVYWYQQSLDQGLQFLIQYYNGEERAKGNILERFSAQQFPDLHSELNLSSLELGDSALYFCASSPIQGAGETQYFGPGTRLLVL.

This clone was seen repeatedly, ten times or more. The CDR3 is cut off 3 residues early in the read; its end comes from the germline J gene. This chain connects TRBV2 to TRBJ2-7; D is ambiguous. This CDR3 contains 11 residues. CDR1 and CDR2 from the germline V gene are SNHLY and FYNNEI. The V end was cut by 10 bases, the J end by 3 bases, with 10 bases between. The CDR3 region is CATQRGYEQYF. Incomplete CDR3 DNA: TGTGCCACCCAGCGTGGCTACGAG.

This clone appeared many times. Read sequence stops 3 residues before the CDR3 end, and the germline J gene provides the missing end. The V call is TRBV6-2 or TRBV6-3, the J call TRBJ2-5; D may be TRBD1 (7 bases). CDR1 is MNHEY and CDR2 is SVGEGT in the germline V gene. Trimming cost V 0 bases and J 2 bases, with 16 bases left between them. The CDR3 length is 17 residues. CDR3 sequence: CASSYSTWAGQQETQYF. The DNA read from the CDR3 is TGTGCCAGCAGTTACTCGACTTGGGCGGGACAGCAAGAGACC.

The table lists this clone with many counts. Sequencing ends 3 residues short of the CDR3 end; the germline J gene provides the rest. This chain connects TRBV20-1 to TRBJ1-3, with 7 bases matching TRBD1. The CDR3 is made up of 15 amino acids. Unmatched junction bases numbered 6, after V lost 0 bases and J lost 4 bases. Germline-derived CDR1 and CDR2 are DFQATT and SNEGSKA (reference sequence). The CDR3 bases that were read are TGCAGTGCTAGAGACGAGGGGGCGGTAGGAAACACC. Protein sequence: CSARDEGAVGNT. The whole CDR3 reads CSARDEGAVGNTIYF.

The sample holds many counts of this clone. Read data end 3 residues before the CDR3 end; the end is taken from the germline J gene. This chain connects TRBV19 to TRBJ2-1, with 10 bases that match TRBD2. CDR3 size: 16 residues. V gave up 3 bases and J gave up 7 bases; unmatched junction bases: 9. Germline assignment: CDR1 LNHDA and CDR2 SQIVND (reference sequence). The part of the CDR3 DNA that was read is TGTGCCAGTAGTATCCTCCCTAGCGGGAGTGGGAATGAG. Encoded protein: CASSILPSGSGNE. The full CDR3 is CASSILPSGSGNEQFF.

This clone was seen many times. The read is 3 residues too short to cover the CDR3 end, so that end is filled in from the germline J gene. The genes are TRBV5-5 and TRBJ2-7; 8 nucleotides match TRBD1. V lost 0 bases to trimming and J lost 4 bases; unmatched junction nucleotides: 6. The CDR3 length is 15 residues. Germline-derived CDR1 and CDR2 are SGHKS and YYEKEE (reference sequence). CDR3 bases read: TGTGCCAGCAGCTTGGTGTCAGGGGGCTTGTACGAG. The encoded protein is CASSLVSGGLYE. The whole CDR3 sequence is CASSLVSGGLYEQYF. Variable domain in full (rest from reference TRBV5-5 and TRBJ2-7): DAGVTQSPTHLIKTRGQQVTLRCSPISGHKSVSWYQQVLGQGPQFIFQYYEKEERGRGNFPDRFSARQFPNYSSELNVNALLLGDSALYLCASSLVSGGLYEQYFGPGTRLTVT.

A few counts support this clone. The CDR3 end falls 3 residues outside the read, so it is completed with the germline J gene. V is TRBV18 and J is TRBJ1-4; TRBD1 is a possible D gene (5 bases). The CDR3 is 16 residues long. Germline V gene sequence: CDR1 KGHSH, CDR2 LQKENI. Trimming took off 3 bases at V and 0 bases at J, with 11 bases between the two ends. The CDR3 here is CASSPRQSATNEKLFF. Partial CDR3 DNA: TGTGCCAGCTCACCGCGACAGTCCGCAACTAATGAAAAA. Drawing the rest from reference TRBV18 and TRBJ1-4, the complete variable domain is NAGVMQNPRHLVRRRGQEARLRCSPMKGHSHVYWYRQLPEEGLKFMVYLQKENIIDESGMPKERFSAEFPKEGPSILRIQQVVRGDSAAYFCASSPRQSATNEKLFFGSGTQLSVL.

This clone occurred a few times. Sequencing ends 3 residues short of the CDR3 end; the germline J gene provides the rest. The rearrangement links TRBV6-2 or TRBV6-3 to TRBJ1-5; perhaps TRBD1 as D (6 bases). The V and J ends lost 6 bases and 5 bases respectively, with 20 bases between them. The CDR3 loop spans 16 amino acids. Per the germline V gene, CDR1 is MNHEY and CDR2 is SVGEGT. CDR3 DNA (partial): TGTGCCAGCAGCCGAACCCCAGGACAGAGCTATCAGCCC. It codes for CASSRTPGQSYQP. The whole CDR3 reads CASSRTPGQSYQPQHF.

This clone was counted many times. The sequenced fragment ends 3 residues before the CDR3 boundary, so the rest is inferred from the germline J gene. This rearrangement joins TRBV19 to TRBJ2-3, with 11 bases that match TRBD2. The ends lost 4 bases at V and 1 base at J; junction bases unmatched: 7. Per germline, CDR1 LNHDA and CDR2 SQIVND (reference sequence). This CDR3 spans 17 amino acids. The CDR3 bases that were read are TGTGCCAGTAGTACCCGCGAGACTAGCGGGGGCACAGATACG. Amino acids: CASSTRETSGGTDT. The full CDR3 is CASSTRETSGGTDTQYF. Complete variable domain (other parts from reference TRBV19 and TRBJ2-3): DGGITQSPKYLFRKEGQNVTLSCEQNLNHDAMYWYRQDPGQGLRLIYYSQIVNDFQKGDIAEGYSVSREKKESFPLTVTSAQKNPTAFYLCASSTRETSGGTDTQYFGPGTRLTVL.

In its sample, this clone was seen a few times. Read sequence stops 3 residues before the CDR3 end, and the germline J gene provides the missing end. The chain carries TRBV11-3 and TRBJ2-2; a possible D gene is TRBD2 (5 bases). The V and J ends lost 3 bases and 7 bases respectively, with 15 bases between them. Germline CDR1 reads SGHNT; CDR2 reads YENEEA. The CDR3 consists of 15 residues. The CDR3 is CASSLNNAGSGELFF. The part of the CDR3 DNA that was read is TGTGCCAGCAGCTTGAATAACGCGGGTAGCGGGGAG.

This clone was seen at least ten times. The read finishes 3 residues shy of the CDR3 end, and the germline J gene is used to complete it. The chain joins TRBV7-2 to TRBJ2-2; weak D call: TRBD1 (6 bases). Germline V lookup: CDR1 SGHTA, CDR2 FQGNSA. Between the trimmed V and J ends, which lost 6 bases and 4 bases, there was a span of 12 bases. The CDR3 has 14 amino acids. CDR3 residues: CASSSNRVTGELFF. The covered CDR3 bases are TGTGCCAGCAGTTCTAACAGGGTCACCGGGGAG.

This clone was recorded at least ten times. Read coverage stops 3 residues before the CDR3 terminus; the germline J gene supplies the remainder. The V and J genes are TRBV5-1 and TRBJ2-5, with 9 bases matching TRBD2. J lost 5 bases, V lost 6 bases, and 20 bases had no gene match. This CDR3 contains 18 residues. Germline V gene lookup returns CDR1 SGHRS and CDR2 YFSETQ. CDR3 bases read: TGCGCCAGCACCCCCAACGGGGGGCTAGCGGGACGCCGGGAGACC. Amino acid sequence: CASTPNGGLAGRRET. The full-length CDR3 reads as CASTPNGGLAGRRETQYF.

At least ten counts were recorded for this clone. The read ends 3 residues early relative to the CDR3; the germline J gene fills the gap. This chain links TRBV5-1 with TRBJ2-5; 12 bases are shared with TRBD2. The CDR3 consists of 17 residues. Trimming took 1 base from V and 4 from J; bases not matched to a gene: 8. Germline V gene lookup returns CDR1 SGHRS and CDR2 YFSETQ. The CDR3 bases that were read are TGCGCCAGCAGCTTGTCTGCTAGCGGGAGGGCTGTAGAGACC. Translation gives CASSLSASGRAVET. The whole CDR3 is CASSLSASGRAVETQYF.

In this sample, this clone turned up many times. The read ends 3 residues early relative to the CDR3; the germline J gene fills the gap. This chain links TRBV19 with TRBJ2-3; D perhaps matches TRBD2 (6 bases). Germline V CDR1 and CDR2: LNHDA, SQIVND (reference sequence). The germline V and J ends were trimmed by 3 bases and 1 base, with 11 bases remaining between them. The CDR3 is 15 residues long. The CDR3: CASSMAASGTDTQYF. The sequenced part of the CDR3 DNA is TGTGCCAGTAGTATGGCAGCTAGCGGCACAGATACG.

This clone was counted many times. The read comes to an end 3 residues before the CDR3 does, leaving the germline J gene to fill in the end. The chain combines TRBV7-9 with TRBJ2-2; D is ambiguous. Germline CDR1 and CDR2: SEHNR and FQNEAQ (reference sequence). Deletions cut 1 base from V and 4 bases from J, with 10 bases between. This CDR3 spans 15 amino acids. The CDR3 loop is CASSLVTTITGELFF. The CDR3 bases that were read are TGTGCCAGCAGCTTAGTTACTACCATCACCGGGGAG. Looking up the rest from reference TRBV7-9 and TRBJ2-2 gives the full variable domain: DTGVSQNPRHKITKRGQNVTFRCDPISEHNRLYWYRQTLGQGPEFLTYFQNEAQLEKSRLLSDRFSAERPKGSFSTLEIQRTEQGDSAMYLCASSLVTTITGELFFGEGSRLTVL.

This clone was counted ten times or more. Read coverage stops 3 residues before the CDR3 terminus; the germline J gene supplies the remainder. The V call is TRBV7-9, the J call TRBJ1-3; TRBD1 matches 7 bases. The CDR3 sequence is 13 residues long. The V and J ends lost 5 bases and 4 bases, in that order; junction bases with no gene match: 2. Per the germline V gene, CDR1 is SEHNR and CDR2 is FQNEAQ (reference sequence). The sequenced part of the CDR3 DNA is TGTGCCAGCAGCGTGGGACAGGGAAACACC. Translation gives CASSVGQGNT. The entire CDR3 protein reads CASSVGQGNTIYF. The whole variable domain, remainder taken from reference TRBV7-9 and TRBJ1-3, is DTGVSQNPRHKITKRGQNVTFRCDPISEHNRLYWYRQTLGQGPEFLTYFQNEAQLEKSRLLSDRFSAERPKGSFSTLEIQRTEQGDSAMYLCASSVGQGNTIYFGEGSWLTVV.

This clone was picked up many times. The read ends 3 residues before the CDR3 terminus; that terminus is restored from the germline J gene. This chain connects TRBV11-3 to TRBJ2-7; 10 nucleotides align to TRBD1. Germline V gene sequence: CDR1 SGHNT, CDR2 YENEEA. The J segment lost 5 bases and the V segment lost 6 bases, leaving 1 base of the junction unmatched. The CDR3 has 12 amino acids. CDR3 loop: CASRGTGDEQYF. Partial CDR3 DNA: TGTGCCAGCAGGGGGACAGGGGACGAG.

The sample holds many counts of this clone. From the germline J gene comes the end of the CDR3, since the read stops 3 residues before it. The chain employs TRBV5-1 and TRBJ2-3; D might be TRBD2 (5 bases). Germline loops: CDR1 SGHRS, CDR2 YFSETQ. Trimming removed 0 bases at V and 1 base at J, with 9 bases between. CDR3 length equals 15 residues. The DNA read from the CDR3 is TGCGCCAGCAGCTTGGAGGCCGGGGGCACAGATACG. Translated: CASSLEAGGTDT. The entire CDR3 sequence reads CASSLEAGGTDTQYF.

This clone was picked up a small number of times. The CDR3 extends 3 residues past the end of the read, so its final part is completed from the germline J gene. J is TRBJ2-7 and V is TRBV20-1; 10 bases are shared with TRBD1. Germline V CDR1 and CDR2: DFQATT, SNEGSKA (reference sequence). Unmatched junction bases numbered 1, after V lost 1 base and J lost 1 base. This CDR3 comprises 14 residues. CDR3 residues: CSARGGQGSYEQYF. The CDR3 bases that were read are TGCAGTGCTAGAGGGGGACAGGGGTCCTACGAG.

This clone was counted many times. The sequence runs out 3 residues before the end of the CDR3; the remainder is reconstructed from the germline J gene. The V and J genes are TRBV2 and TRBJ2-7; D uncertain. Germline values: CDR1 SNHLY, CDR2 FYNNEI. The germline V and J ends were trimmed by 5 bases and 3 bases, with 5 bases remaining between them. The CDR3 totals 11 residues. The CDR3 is CASSPLYEQYF. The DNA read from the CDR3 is TGTGCCAGCAGTCCACTCTACGAG.

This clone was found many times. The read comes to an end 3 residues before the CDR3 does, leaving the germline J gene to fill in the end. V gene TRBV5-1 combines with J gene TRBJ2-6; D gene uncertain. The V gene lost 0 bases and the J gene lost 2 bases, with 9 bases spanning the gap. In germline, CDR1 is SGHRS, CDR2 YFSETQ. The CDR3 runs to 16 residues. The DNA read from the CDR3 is TGCGCCAGCAGCTTGGCAGTGGTCCCTGGGGCCAACGTC. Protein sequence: CASSLAVVPGANV. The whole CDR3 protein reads CASSLAVVPGANVLTF.

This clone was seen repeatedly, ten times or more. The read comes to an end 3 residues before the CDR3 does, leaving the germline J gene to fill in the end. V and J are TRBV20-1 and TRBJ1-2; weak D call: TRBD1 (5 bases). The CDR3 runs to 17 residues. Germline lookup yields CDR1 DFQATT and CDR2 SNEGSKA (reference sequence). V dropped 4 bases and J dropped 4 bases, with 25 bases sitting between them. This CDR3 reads CSAISPGTDKEGYGYTF. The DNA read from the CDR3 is TGCAGTGCTATCAGCCCCGGGACTGACAAAGAGGGCTATGGC.